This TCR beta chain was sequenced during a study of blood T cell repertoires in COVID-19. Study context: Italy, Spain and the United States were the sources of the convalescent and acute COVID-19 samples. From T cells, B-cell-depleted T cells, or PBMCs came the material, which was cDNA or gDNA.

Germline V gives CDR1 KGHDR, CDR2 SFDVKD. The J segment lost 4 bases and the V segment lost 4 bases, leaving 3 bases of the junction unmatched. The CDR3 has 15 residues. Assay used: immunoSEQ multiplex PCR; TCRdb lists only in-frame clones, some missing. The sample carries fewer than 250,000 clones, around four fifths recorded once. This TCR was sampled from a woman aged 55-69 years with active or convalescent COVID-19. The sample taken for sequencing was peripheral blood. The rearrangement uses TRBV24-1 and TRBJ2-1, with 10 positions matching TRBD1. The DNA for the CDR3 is TGTGCCACCAGTGACCCGGGACAGGGGTACAATGAGCAGTTCTTC. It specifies CATSDPGQGYNEQFF.